The next 32 T cell receptor beta chains were all read from a single sample in a study of OX40 agonist ivuxolimab in advanced cancers. The method behind the library was the immunoSEQ multiplex PCR assay. As stored in TCRdb, this immuneACCESS dataset retains in-frame rearrangements with V and J assigned. A fraction of the clones does not appear; measured against another copy, unresolved V genes explain less than half of the discrepancy, and the remainder lacks a known reason. Across this sample there are 70,000 to 80,000 clones, with 93% seen only once. The ten largest clones take up around 6% of the sample. Sequencing used CD4+ or CD8+ T cells sorted from blood, obtained in a trial of the OX40 agonist ivuxolimab. The receptors here all came from an adult with an advanced solid tumor such as melanoma, head and neck, liver or kidney cancer.

V usage is TRBV20-1 and J usage is TRBJ1-2; D is unclear. This CDR3 contains 10 residues. Looked up from germline, CDR1 is DFQATT and CDR2 is SNEGSKA (reference sequence). The ends were cut back, 0 bases at V and 8 bases at J, with 4 bases in the middle. The CDR3 DNA reads TGCAGTGCTAGAGATGGCGGCTACACCTTC. Its protein product is CSARDGGYTF.

The chain's CDR3 is CASKGGAYTGELFF. Written as DNA, the CDR3 is TGTGCCAGCAAAGGGGGGGCTTACACCGGGGAGCTGTTTTTT. This sequence joins TRBV27 and TRBJ2-2; D is possibly TRBD2 (7 bases). The germline V and J ends were trimmed by 7 bases and 3 bases, with 12 bases remaining between them. Germline assignment: CDR1 MNHEY and CDR2 SMNVEV (reference sequence). The CDR3 length is 14 residues.

This sequence joins TRBV29-1 and TRBJ1-2, with D unclear. Germline-derived CDR1 and CDR2 are SQVTM and ANQGSEA. Deletions cut 3 bases from V and 4 bases from J, with 12 bases between. This CDR3 has 13 residues. The CDR3 reads CSVDPGEFYGYTF. The DNA for the CDR3 is TGCAGCGTTGACCCCGGTGAATTCTATGGCTACACCTTC.

The rearrangement uses TRBV27 and TRBJ2-1; 12 bases are shared with TRBD2. The germline V gene has CDR1 MNHEY and CDR2 SMNVEV (reference sequence). The CDR3 contains 13 residues. With 6 bases clipped from V and 9 bases from J, the junction kept 3 bases outside the gene matches. The CDR3: CASRLAGGSEQFF. The CDR3 bases are TGTGCCAGCAGACTAGCGGGAGGTAGTGAGCAGTTCTTC.

The V gene is TRBV9, the J gene TRBJ2-1; tentatively, D is TRBD1 (6 bases). V gave up 2 bases and J gave up 9 bases, with 12 bases separating them. Germline V gene lookup returns CDR1 SGDLS and CDR2 YYNGEE. The CDR3 contains 13 residues. The CDR3 protein is CASSVTGSGEQFF. The CDR3 DNA is TGTGCCAGCAGCGTCACAGGGTCGGGTGAGCAGTTCTTC. Looking up the rest from reference TRBV9 and TRBJ2-1 gives the full variable domain: DSGVTQTPKHLITATGQRVTLRCSPRSGDLSVYWYQQSLDQGLQFLIQYYNGEERAKGNILERFSAQQFPDLHSELNLSSLELGDSALYFCASSVTGSGEQFFGPGTRLTVL.

The chain joins TRBV5-4 to TRBJ1-6; the D gene is possibly TRBD1 (6 bases). The germline gives CDR1 SGHNT, CDR2 YYREEE (reference sequence). The CDR3 sequence is 13 residues long. V lost 4 bases to trimming and J lost 9 bases, with 11 bases between them. CDR3 DNA: TGTGCCAGCAGCGCCAACAGGGCTTCACCCCTCCACTTT. It translates to CASSANRASPLHF. The complete variable domain, with remaining parts taken from reference TRBV5-4 and TRBJ1-6, reads ETGVTQSPTHLIKTRGQQVTLRCSSQSGHNTVSWYQQALGQGPQFIFQYYREEENGRGNFPPRFSGLQFPNYSSELNVNALELDDSALYLCASSANRASPLHFGNGTRLTVT.

The chain has TRBV13 and TRBJ2-7; 10 positions match TRBD2. Unmatched junction bases numbered 8, after V lost 4 bases and J lost 5 bases. Per the germline V gene, CDR1 is PRHDT and CDR2 is FYEKMQ (reference sequence). This CDR3 is built from 15 residues. For the CDR3, the DNA is TGTGCCAGCAGCTCCAGAAAGCGGGGGGGCCACGAGCAGTACTTC. This translates into CASSSRKRGGHEQYF.

The genes are TRBV19 and TRBJ1-1; TRBD1 might be the D (6 bases). This CDR3 is 13 amino acids long. CDR1 is LNHDA, CDR2 SQIVND, per germline (reference sequence). Trimming removed 5 bases from V and 5 bases from J, with 12 bases in between. The CDR3, as DNA: TGTGCCAGTAGTCTAACAGGGTATACTGAAGCTTTCTTT. Protein product: CASSLTGYTEAFF.

The chain recombines TRBV2 with TRBJ1-6; D gene ambiguous. CDR3 length: 17 amino acids. Germline CDR1 reads SNHLY; CDR2 reads FYNNEI. Trimming shortened V by 5 bases and J by 6 bases, and 20 bases separated the two germline ends. The CDR3: CASSNSRGTSPNSPLHF. Written as DNA, the CDR3 is TGTGCCAGCAGTAATTCTCGGGGAACATCTCCTAATTCACCCCTCCACTTT. The full variable domain, in which reference TRBV2 and TRBJ1-6 provide the parts outside the CDR3, is EPEVTQTPSHQVTQMGQEVILRCVPISNHLYFYWYRQILGQKVEFLVSFYNNEISEKSEIFDDQFSVERPDGSNFTLKIRSTKLEDSAMYFCASSNSRGTSPNSPLHFGNGTRLTVT.

This clone was detected only once. The chain links TRBV30 to TRBJ2-3; D is ambiguous. CDR1 is GTSNPN, CDR2 SVGIG, per germline (reference sequence). V lost 0 bases and J lost 6, with 19 bases in between. This CDR3 region has 16 residues. CDR3 DNA: TGTGCCTGGAGTGTTGATGACTTGTCGGGTCGCGATACGCAGTATTTT. This gives the protein CAWSVDDLSGRDTQYF. The variable domain in full, with the rest retrieved from reference TRBV30 and TRBJ2-3, is SQTIHQWPATLVQPVGSPLSLECTVEGTSNPNLYWYRQAAGRGLQLLFYSVGIGQISSEVPQNLSASRPQDRQFILSSKKLLLSDSGFYLCAWSVDDLSGRDTQYFGPGTRLTVL.

This clone was detected once. The V and J genes are TRBV27 and TRBJ1-5, with a possible D match to TRBD1 (6 bases). The V gene's germline CDR1 is MNHEY and CDR2 SMNVEV (reference sequence). V lost 5 bases and J lost 2, with 10 bases in between. This CDR3 is 14 amino acids long. CDR3 sequence (DNA): TGTGCCAGCAGTCGGGGGCGCGGCAATCAGCCCCAGCATTTT. This encodes CASSRGRGNQPQHF.

V usage is TRBV6-5 and J usage is TRBJ1-1, with D possibly TRBD1 on 6 matching bases. The CDR3 spans 14 residues. Between the trimmed V and J ends, which lost 4 bases and 5 bases, there was a span of 14 bases. Germline lookup yields CDR1 MNHEY and CDR2 SVGAGI. CDR3 residues: CASSSLGGRTEAFF. The CDR3, as DNA: TGTGCCAGCAGTTCCCTGGGGGGGCGAACTGAAGCTTTCTTT.

This clone was counted a single time. The chain couples TRBV6-1 to TRBJ1-4; D ambiguous. The V gene lost 8 bases and the J gene lost 5 bases, with 9 bases spanning the gap. Germline-derived CDR1 and CDR2 are MNHNS and SASEGT. This CDR3 is built from 12 residues. CDR3 DNA sequence: TGTGCCAGCTTCCCGAAAAATGAAAAACTGTTTTTT. It encodes CASFPKNEKLFF.

The V call is TRBV13, the J call TRBJ1-2; D gene ambiguous. CDR3 length: 14 residues. The V gene's germline CDR1 is PRHDT and CDR2 FYEKMQ (reference sequence). The germline V and J ends were trimmed by 5 bases and 4 bases, with 14 bases remaining between them. CDR3 protein: CASSTPSAIYGYTF. CDR3 bases: TGTGCCAGCAGCACACCCTCGGCAATCTATGGCTACACCTTC.

V and J are TRBV14 and TRBJ2-5, with D perhaps matching TRBD1 (6 bases). The CDR3 is made up of 17 amino acids. V was clipped by 8 bases and J by 0 bases, with 22 bases between them. Germline CDR1 is SGHDN and CDR2 is FVKESK. CDR3 DNA: TGTGCCAGCTCGTGGGGGCGGACCGCACCTTACCAAGAGACCCAGTACTTC. Protein sequence: CASSWGRTAPYQETQYF.

The J gene is TRBJ2-7, the V gene TRBV7-8, with TRBD2 as a possible D gene (5 bases). V lost 5 bases, J lost 6 bases, and 11 bases lay in between. The CDR3 runs to 12 residues. The V gene's germline CDR1 is SGHVS and CDR2 FQNEAQ. The CDR3 spells CASSPDGVEQYF. DNA of the CDR3: TGTGCCAGCAGCCCCGACGGGGTCGAGCAGTACTTC.

The V call is TRBV7-2, the J call TRBJ2-1; D is undetermined. This CDR3 comprises 12 residues. Germline V gene lookup returns CDR1 SGHTA and CDR2 FQGNSA. V was trimmed by 1 base and J by 6 bases, leaving 4 bases between them. The CDR3 DNA reads TGTGCCAGCAGCTTAGGGTTCAATGAGCAGTTCTTC. It is translated as CASSLGFNEQFF.

The V and J genes are TRBV7-8 and TRBJ1-1, with unresolved D. Trimming removed 5 bases at V and 1 base at J, with 8 bases between. Germline CDR1 is SGHVS and CDR2 is FQNEAQ. The length of the CDR3 is 13 residues. The CDR3 loop reads CASSPRGNTEAFF. The DNA of the CDR3 is TGTGCCAGCAGCCCGCGGGGGAACACTGAAGCTTTCTTT.

The chain joins TRBV5-1 to TRBJ1-2; 11 positions agree with TRBD1. Trimming removed 3 bases from V and 8 bases from J; junction bases left unmatched: 9. The CDR3 is made up of 15 amino acids. The germline CDR1 and CDR2 sequences are SGHRS and YFSETQ. Here the CDR3 reads CASSWGTGGSDGYTF. The CDR3 coding sequence is TGCGCCAGCAGCTGGGGGACAGGGGGATCCGACGGCTACACCTTC.

The chain has TRBV12-5 and TRBJ2-7; D might be TRBD1 or TRBD2, each matching 6 bases. Germline V gives CDR1 LGHNT, CDR2 FRNRAP. The germline V and J ends were trimmed by 1 base and 2 bases, with 12 bases remaining between them. The length of the CDR3 is 15 residues. The CDR3, as DNA: TGTGCTAGTGGTTTGGCGGGGGCAGGACCCTACGAGCAGTACTTC. This encodes CASGLAGAGPYEQYF.

The rearrangement uses TRBV7-3 and TRBJ2-3; no firm D call. The V gene lost 0 bases and the J gene lost 5 bases, with 6 bases spanning the gap. The germline gives CDR1 SGHTA, CDR2 FQGTGA. The CDR3 has 13 amino acids. CDR3 protein: CASSLTGLDTQYF. CDR3 in DNA: TGTGCCAGCAGCTTAACGGGATTAGATACGCAGTATTTT.

This chain connects TRBV19 to TRBJ2-7; D is unclear. Germline values: CDR1 LNHDA, CDR2 SQIVND (reference sequence). The CDR3 is 13 residues long. Deletions cut 6 bases from V and 5 bases from J, with 14 bases between. CDR3 in DNA: TGTGCCAGTAGCCCCACTCCTCAGGACGAGCAGTACTTC. Its protein is CASSPTPQDEQYF.

Note on this clone: This sample includes further DNA sequences coding for the same CDR3. V gene TRBV4-1 combines with J gene TRBJ2-7; D is ambiguous. The germline CDR1 and CDR2 sequences are MGHRA and YSYEKL. The germline V and J ends were trimmed by 1 base and 1 base, with 8 bases remaining between them. The CDR3 is made up of 14 amino acids. CDR3 nucleotide sequence: TGCGCCAGCAGCCAAGGTCCAGGATCCTACGAGCAGTACTTC. This encodes CASSQGPGSYEQYF.

This clone showed up just a few times. The chain recombines TRBV5-4 with TRBJ2-1, with unresolved D. The CDR3 spans 13 residues. Trimming shortened V by 0 bases and J by 5 bases, and 6 bases separated the two germline ends. Per the germline V gene, CDR1 is SGHNT and CDR2 is YYREEE (reference sequence). The CDR3 sequence is CASSLGQDNEQFF. The CDR3 DNA reads TGTGCCAGCAGCTTGGGTCAGGACAATGAGCAGTTCTTC.

The J gene is TRBJ1-2, the V gene TRBV28; unclear D gene. V was trimmed by 3 bases and J by 2 bases, leaving 7 bases between them. The CDR3 totals 13 residues. Germline V lookup: CDR1 MDHEN, CDR2 SYDVKM. This chain's CDR3 is CASSLRRNYGYTF. CDR3 coding DNA: TGTGCCAGCAGTTTGAGGAGGAACTATGGCTACACCTTC.

The V call is TRBV20-1, the J call TRBJ1-2; D is undetermined. V was trimmed by 7 bases and J by 8 bases, leaving 5 bases between them. Germline loops: CDR1 DFQATT, CDR2 SNEGSKA (reference sequence). The CDR3 length is 8 residues. CDR3: CSVGGYTF. The CDR3, as DNA: TGCAGTGTAGGCGGCTACACCTTC.

The chain uses TRBV9 and TRBJ2-1; 7 bases fit TRBD1. In germline, CDR1 is SGDLS, CDR2 YYNGEE. V gave up 0 bases and J gave up 1 base; unmatched junction bases: 1. The CDR3 is 15 residues long. DNA for the CDR3: TGTGCCAGCAGCGTAGGCAGGGGGTCCTACAATGAGCAGTTCTTC. Translating gives CASSVGRGSYNEQFF.

The genes are TRBV5-1 and TRBJ2-7, with 9 bases fitting TRBD2. This CDR3 spans 15 amino acids. CDR1 and CDR2 from the germline V gene are SGHRS and YFSETQ. J gave up 7 bases and V 0 bases, and 8 bases lay outside the gene matches. CDR3 nucleotides: TGCGCCAGCAGCTTGGCGTCTAGCGGGGTACTTGAGCAGTACTTC. Residues: CASSLASSGVLEQYF. The full variable domain, completed using reference TRBV5-1 and TRBJ2-7, is KAGVTQTPRYLIKTRGQQVTLSCSPISGHRSVSWYQQTPGQGLQFLFEYFSETQRNKGNFPGRFSGRQFSNSRSEMNVSTLELGDSALYLCASSLASSGVLEQYFGPGTRLTVT.

The rearrangement links TRBV5-6 to TRBJ2-1, with a possible D match to TRBD1 (5 bases). V was shortened by 2 bases and J by 2 bases, with 8 bases between the two germline ends. CDR3 size: 14 residues. Germline assignment: CDR1 SGHDT and CDR2 YYEEEE. The CDR3, as DNA: TGTGCCAGCAGCTTTATGACAGCCTACAATGAGCAGTTCTTC. As protein: CASSFMTAYNEQFF.

V usage is TRBV27 and J usage is TRBJ2-5, with TRBD1 identical over 7 bases. Unmatched junction bases numbered 7, after V lost 4 bases and J lost 2 bases. CDR3 length equals 15 residues. Per the germline V gene, CDR1 is MNHEY and CDR2 is SMNVEV (reference sequence). The CDR3, as DNA: TGTGCCAGCAGTTCGTACAGGGGATCTCAAGAGACCCAGTACTTC. This codes for CASSSYRGSQETQYF.

The CDR3 sequence: CASSHHTGVTEAFF. DNA for the CDR3: TGTGCCAGCAGTCACCACACAGGGGTCACTGAAGCTTTCTTT. This chain connects TRBV27 to TRBJ1-1; 7 bases match TRBD1. The CDR3 has 14 residues. In germline, CDR1 is MNHEY, CDR2 SMNVEV (reference sequence). J lost 4 bases, V lost 5 bases, and 7 bases had no gene match.

The J gene is TRBJ2-7, the V gene TRBV15, with D uncertain. The CDR3 spans 14 residues. Germline-derived CDR1 and CDR2 are LNHNV and YYDKDF (reference sequence). The V end was cut by 0 bases, the J end by 2 bases, with 8 bases between. CDR3 nucleotides: TGTGCCACCAGCAGAGATCGTGGGACCTACGAGCAGTACTTC. Translation: CATSRDRGTYEQYF.